Listed here are 28 T cell receptor beta chains from one sample, sequenced in a study of blood T cell repertoires in COVID-19. Measured with immunoSEQ multiplex PCR; TCRdb has only the in-frame clones, and not every one. The sample lists a few hundred thousand clones; more than 70% were seen once. Source material: peripheral blood. These receptors all come from a woman in her twenties or thirties with COVID-19, enrolled during active disease.

The chain couples TRBV3-1 (or the pseudogene TRBV3-2) to TRBJ1-2, with 8 positions matching TRBD1. Trimming removed 0 bases from V and 6 bases from J; junction bases left unmatched: 6. Germline lookup yields CDR1 LGHDT and CDR2 YNNKEL (reference sequence). CDR3 length: 15 amino acids. CDR3 loop: CASSQDMAGGHGYTF. DNA of the CDR3: TGTGCCAGCAGCCAAGATATGGCAGGGGGCCATGGCTACACCTTC.

V gene TRBV9 combines with J gene TRBJ1-3, with 9 bases identical to TRBD1. Germline CDR1 SGDLS, CDR2 YYNGEE. The trim removed 4 bases at V and 4 bases at J, leaving 9 bases unmatched. This CDR3 has 16 residues. CDR3 amino acids: CASSPTGTGLGNTIYF. DNA for the CDR3: TGTGCCAGCAGCCCGACAGGGACAGGGCTGGGAAACACCATATATTTT.

The rearrangement joins TRBV7-2 to TRBJ2-3; D ambiguous. This CDR3 is 15 amino acids long. The V gene lost 2 bases and the J gene lost 2 bases, with 11 bases spanning the gap. CDR1 is SGHTA and CDR2 is FQGNSA in the germline V gene. The DNA for the CDR3 is TGTGCCAGCAGCTTATTGAGCAGCGACACAGATACGCAGTATTTT. It is translated as CASSLLSSDTDTQYF.

J is TRBJ1-5 and V is TRBV6-5, with D perhaps TRBD1 (5 bases). The V end lost 2 bases, the J end lost 7 bases, and 12 bases lay between the germline ends. The germline V gene has CDR1 MNHEY and CDR2 SVGAGI. CDR3 length: 14 amino acids. CDR3 loop: CASSYGAGRQPQHF. The DNA of the CDR3 is TGTGCCAGCAGTTACGGGGCTGGACGCCAGCCCCAGCATTTT.

The V gene is TRBV27, the J gene TRBJ2-7, with 9 bases aligning to TRBD1. V shed 8 bases, J shed 0 bases, and the junction held 8 bases outside the gene matches. Germline CDR1 and CDR2: MNHEY and SMNVEV (reference sequence). This CDR3 has 15 residues. The CDR3 sequence is CASRLGTGSSYEQYF. The DNA for the CDR3 is TGTGCCAGCCGATTGGGGACAGGGAGCTCCTACGAGCAGTACTTC.

The CDR3: CASSPPARGGLNEQFF. The CDR3 nucleotides are TGTGCCAGCTCACCCCCTGCGCGGGGGGGCCTGAATGAGCAGTTCTTC. The J gene is TRBJ2-1, the V gene TRBV18; 9 bases line up with TRBD2. This CDR3 is built from 16 residues. Germline V gene lookup returns CDR1 KGHSH and CDR2 LQKENI. The V and J ends lost 3 bases and 7 bases, in that order; junction bases with no gene match: 10.

V and J are TRBV18 and TRBJ2-7; 10 bases fit TRBD1. The CDR3 totals 13 residues. CDR1 KGHSH and CDR2 LQKENI come from the germline V gene. Unmatched junction bases numbered 2, after V lost 4 bases and J lost 5 bases. The chain's CDR3 is CASSRGQGNEQYF. The CDR3 coding sequence is TGTGCCAGCTCACGGGGACAGGGGAACGAGCAGTACTTC.

The rearrangement uses TRBV5-6 and TRBJ1-2, with D unclear. Germline V lookup: CDR1 SGHDT, CDR2 YYEEEE. The CDR3 has 16 amino acids. The ends were cut back, 3 bases at V and 4 bases at J, with 19 bases in the middle. The CDR3: CASSSGTLVPFYGYTF. The CDR3 DNA follows: TGTGCCAGCAGCTCCGGCACCCTAGTCCCTTTCTATGGCTACACCTTC.

This sequence joins TRBV6-6 and TRBJ1-5; D not certain. The germline V and J ends were trimmed by 4 bases and 7 bases, with 14 bases remaining between them. Germline loops: CDR1 MNHNY, CDR2 SVGAGI (reference sequence). The CDR3 is made up of 14 amino acids. This chain's CDR3 is CASSWRAEHQPQHF. In nucleotides, the CDR3 is TGTGCCAGCAGTTGGAGGGCAGAACACCAGCCCCAGCATTTT.

The chain is built from TRBV20-1 and TRBJ1-1, with D perhaps matching TRBD1 (5 bases). This CDR3 contains 11 residues. V was clipped by 6 bases and J by 7 bases, with 12 bases between them. Germline CDR1 and CDR2: DFQATT and SNEGSKA (reference sequence). The CDR3 loop reads CSAAGPNEAFF. The CDR3 DNA reads TGCAGTGCGGCGGGGCCCAATGAAGCTTTCTTT.

The genes are TRBV2 and TRBJ1-1; TRBD1 matches at 11 bases. V was pared by 3 bases and J by 0 bases, with 6 bases of the junction left unmatched. Germline V lookup: CDR1 SNHLY, CDR2 FYNNEI. CDR3 length equals 17 residues. The CDR3 nucleotides are TGTGCCAGCAGTGATCTGGACAGGGGGCCCATGAACACTGAAGCTTTCTTT. Translation: CASSDLDRGPMNTEAFF.

The V gene is TRBV7-9, the J gene TRBJ2-3; unclear D gene. The CDR3 has 14 amino acids. Germline loops: CDR1 SEHNR, CDR2 FQNEAQ (reference sequence). The V gene lost 5 bases and the J gene lost 0 bases, with 9 bases spanning the gap. CDR3 DNA: TGTGCCAGCAGCCCCGGTGTGAGCACAGATACGCAGTATTTT. Its translation is CASSPGVSTDTQYF.

The rearrangement uses TRBV27 and TRBJ2-2; tentative D call: TRBD1 (6 bases). V was pared by 2 bases and J by 7 bases, with 11 bases between. Germline V CDR1 and CDR2: MNHEY, SMNVEV (reference sequence). The length of the CDR3 is 14 residues. This CDR3 is CASSLRQGIGELFF. The CDR3 coding sequence is TGTGCCAGCAGTTTAAGGCAGGGGATCGGGGAGCTGTTTTTT.

The chain is built from TRBV6-5 and TRBJ2-3; 12 bases agree with TRBD2. V shed 5 bases, J shed 6 bases, and the junction held 6 bases outside the gene matches. This CDR3 has 15 amino acids. The V gene's germline CDR1 is MNHEY and CDR2 SVGAGI. This CDR3 is CASSQTSGGPDTQYF. As DNA, the CDR3 is TGTGCCAGCAGTCAGACTAGCGGGGGTCCGGATACGCAGTATTTT.

The chain is built from TRBV30 and TRBJ1-2; the match to TRBD1 covers 10 bases. The CDR3 sequence is 14 residues long. The V gene end was trimmed by 2 bases and the J gene end by 5 bases; junction bases not matched to a gene: 5. Germline V lookup: CDR1 GTSNPN, CDR2 SVGIG (reference sequence). The CDR3 sequence: CAWSRDRGIYGYTF. CDR3 DNA sequence: TGTGCCTGGAGTCGGGACAGGGGCATTTATGGCTACACCTTC.

This chain uses TRBV15 with TRBJ1-5, with unresolved D. The germline CDR1 and CDR2 sequences are LNHNV and YYDKDF (reference sequence). V lost 1 base and J lost 6, with 10 bases in between. This CDR3 is built from 14 residues. The chain's CDR3 is CATSRGIGGQPQHF. In DNA, the CDR3 is TGTGCCACCAGCAGAGGGATAGGAGGTCAGCCCCAGCATTTT.

This clone was found a few times. Other DNA sequences in this specimen translate into the identical CDR3. The genes are TRBV7-9 and TRBJ1-1; a weak D match, TRBD1 (5 bases). The V gene lost 5 bases and the J gene lost 1 base, with 11 bases spanning the gap. CDR3 size: 14 residues. Per germline, CDR1 SEHNR and CDR2 FQNEAQ (reference sequence). CDR3 sequence reads: CASSLLGGNTEAFF. The CDR3 DNA sequence: TGTGCCAGCAGCCTGCTGGGGGGGAACACTGAAGCTTTCTTT.

V and J are TRBV7-9 and TRBJ1-4, with 8 positions matching TRBD1. Trimming removed 3 bases from V and 0 bases from J; junction bases left unmatched: 9. This CDR3 has 18 amino acids. Germline-derived CDR1 and CDR2 are SEHNR and FQNEAQ (reference sequence). The CDR3 reads CASSFGPGQGATNEKLFF. DNA for the CDR3: TGTGCCAGCAGCTTCGGCCCCGGACAGGGTGCAACTAATGAAAAACTGTTTTTT.

V is TRBV9 and J is TRBJ1-1; D is unclear. This CDR3 has 13 residues. V was pared by 2 bases and J by 4 bases, with 9 bases between. Per germline, CDR1 SGDLS and CDR2 YYNGEE. CDR3 DNA: TGTGCCAGCAGCGTTGACATCCCCACTGAAGCTTTCTTT. It specifies CASSVDIPTEAFF. Using reference TRBV9 and TRBJ1-1 for the parts outside the CDR3, the full variable domain is DSGVTQTPKHLITATGQRVTLRCSPRSGDLSVYWYQQSLDQGLQFLIQYYNGEERAKGNILERFSAQQFPDLHSELNLSSLELGDSALYFCASSVDIPTEAFFGQGTRLTVV.

The J gene is TRBJ1-2, the V gene TRBV30, with TRBD1 identical over 8 bases. The V segment lost 7 bases and the J segment 7 bases; nucleotides outside the gene matches: 14. There are 14 residues in the CDR3. CDR1 is GTSNPN and CDR2 is SVGIG in the germline V gene (reference sequence). The CDR3 region is CASKRTGGAGGYTF. In DNA form, the CDR3 reads TGTGCCTCGAAGCGTACAGGGGGGGCTGGTGGCTACACCTTC.

In its sample, this clone was seen a few times. CDR3 protein: CASSPGGTSFSNQPQHF. CDR3 nucleotide sequence: TGTGCCAGTAGTCCCGGGGGGACAAGCTTCAGCAATCAGCCCCAGCATTTT. The gene calls are TRBV19 and TRBJ1-5, with D possibly being TRBD1 (6 bases). The CDR3 totals 17 residues. The V end lost 5 bases, the J end lost 1 base, and 18 bases lay between the germline ends. Per germline, CDR1 LNHDA and CDR2 SQIVND (reference sequence).

The table lists this clone with a count of one. This chain links TRBV29-1 with TRBJ1-4; 9 bases align to TRBD1. CDR3 length equals 14 residues. The V gene end was trimmed by 3 bases and the J gene end by 7 bases; junction bases not matched to a gene: 6. The V gene's germline CDR1 is SQVTM and CDR2 ANQGSEA. CDR3 region: CSVDPTGGGEKLFF. In nucleotides, the CDR3 is TGCAGCGTTGATCCAACAGGGGGCGGTGAAAAACTGTTTTTT.

This chain links TRBV3-1 (or the pseudogene TRBV3-2) with TRBJ1-2; TRBD1 matches at 8 bases. The trim removed 0 bases at V and 3 bases at J, leaving 0 bases unmatched. CDR1 LGHDT and CDR2 YNNKEL come from the germline V gene (reference sequence). This CDR3 is built from 14 residues. Written as DNA, the CDR3 is TGTGCCAGCAGCCAAGAGACAGGGGACTATGGCTACACCTTC. This encodes CASSQETGDYGYTF.

The chain is built from TRBV4-1 and TRBJ1-2, with 12 bases that match TRBD1. Germline V gene lookup returns CDR1 MGHRA and CDR2 YSYEKL. The length of the CDR3 is 15 residues. Unmatched junction bases numbered 6, after V lost 4 bases and J lost 6 bases. The CDR3, as DNA: TGCGCCAGCAGCCCCTGGGGACAGGGGGCAGATGGCTACACCTTC. It is translated as CASSPWGQGADGYTF.

The chain uses TRBV7-9 and TRBJ2-1, with D tentatively TRBD2 (6 bases). The CDR3 is made up of 13 amino acids. V lost 0 bases and J lost 12, with 12 bases in between. Germline V CDR1 and CDR2: SEHNR, FQNEAQ (reference sequence). CDR3 in DNA: TGTGCCAGCAGCTTAGCCGGCGGGGCAGCGCAGTTCTTC. This gives the protein CASSLAGGAAQFF.

The chain recombines TRBV19 with TRBJ1-2, with D unresolved. V was trimmed by 5 bases and J by 3 bases, leaving 10 bases between them. The CDR3 covers 13 residues. Germline-derived CDR1 and CDR2 are LNHDA and SQIVND (reference sequence). The CDR3 reads CASSLQRDYGYTF. CDR3 nucleotides: TGTGCCAGTAGTCTTCAGAGGGACTATGGCTACACCTTC.

This clone was observed once. The CDR3 here is CAWSIPDFGPQHF. The CDR3 DNA sequence: TGTGCCTGGAGTATCCCCGACTTCGGGCCCCAGCATTTT. The rearrangement links TRBV30 to TRBJ1-5; D call uncertain. The CDR3 spans 13 residues. Trimming left V 2 bases short and J 9 bases short, with 14 bases between. Germline loops: CDR1 GTSNPN, CDR2 SVGIG (reference sequence).

The chain employs TRBV5-1 and TRBJ1-6; a weak D match, TRBD1 (5 bases). Trimming pared 4 bases from V and 4 bases from J, leaving 15 bases between. Germline CDR1 and CDR2: SGHRS and YFSETQ. CDR3 length: 16 amino acids. CDR3 protein: CASSHDGGRYNSPLHF. The CDR3 DNA sequence: TGCGCCAGCAGCCACGATGGGGGGAGGTATAATTCACCCCTCCACTTT.